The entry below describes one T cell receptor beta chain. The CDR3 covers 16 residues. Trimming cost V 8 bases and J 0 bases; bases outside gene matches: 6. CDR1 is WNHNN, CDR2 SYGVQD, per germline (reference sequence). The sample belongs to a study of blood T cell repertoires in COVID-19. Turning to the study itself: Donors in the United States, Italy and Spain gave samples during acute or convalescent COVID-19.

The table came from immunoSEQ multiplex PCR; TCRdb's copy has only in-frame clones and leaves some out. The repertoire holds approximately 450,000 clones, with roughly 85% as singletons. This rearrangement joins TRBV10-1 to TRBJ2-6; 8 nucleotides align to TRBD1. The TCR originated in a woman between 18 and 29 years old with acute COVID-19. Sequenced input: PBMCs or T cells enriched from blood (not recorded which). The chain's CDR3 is CASGRDRPSGANVLTF. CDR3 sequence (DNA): TGCGCCAGCGGCCGGGACAGGCCCTCTGGGGCCAACGTCCTGACTTTC.